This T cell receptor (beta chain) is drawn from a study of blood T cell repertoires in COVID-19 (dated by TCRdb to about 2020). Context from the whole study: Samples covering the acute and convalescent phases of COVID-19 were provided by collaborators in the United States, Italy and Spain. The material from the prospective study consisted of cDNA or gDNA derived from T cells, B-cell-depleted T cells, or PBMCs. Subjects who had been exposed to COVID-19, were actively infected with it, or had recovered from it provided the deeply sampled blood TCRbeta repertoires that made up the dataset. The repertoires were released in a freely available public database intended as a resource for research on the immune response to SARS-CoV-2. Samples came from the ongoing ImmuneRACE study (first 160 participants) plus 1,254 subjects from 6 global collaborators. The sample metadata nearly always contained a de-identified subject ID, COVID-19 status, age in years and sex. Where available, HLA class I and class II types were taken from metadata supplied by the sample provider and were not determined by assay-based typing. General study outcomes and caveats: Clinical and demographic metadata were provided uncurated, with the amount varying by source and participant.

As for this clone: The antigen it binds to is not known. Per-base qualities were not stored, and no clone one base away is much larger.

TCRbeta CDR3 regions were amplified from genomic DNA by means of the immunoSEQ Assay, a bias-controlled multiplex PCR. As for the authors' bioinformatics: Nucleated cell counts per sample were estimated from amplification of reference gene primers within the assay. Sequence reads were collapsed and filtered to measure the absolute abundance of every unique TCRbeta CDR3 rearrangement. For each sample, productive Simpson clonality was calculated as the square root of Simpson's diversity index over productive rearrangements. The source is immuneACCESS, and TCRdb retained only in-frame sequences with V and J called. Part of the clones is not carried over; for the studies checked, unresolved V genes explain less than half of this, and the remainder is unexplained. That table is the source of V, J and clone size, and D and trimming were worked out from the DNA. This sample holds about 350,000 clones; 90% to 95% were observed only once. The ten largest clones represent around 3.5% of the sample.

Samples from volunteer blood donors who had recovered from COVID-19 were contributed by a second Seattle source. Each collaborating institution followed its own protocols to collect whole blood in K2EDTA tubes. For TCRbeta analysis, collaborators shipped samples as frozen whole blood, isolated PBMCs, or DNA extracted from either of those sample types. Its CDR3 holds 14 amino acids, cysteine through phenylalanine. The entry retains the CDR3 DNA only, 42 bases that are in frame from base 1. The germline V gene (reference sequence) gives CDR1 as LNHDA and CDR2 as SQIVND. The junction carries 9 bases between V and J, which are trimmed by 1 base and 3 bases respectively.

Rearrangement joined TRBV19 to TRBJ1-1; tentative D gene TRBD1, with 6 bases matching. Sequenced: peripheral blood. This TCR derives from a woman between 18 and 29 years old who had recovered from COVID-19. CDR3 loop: CASSIGQGYTEAFF. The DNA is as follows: TGTGCCAGTAGTATAGGCCAGGGGTACACTGAAGCTTTCTTT.